This note documents a single T cell receptor (beta chain) sequence. The target antigen is unknown. The data were taken from a study of T cells in Graves' hyperthyroidism and ophthalmopathy. Study information: Peripheral blood was acquired at first diagnosis, ahead of any therapy whatsoever.

It was RNA transcripts that yielded the amplified TCR beta CDR3 regions. The study used the HTBI primer set for a first-round RT-PCR of the TCR CDR3. TCRdb itself ran the multiplex PCR reads through MiXCR, one entry per CDR3 protein. The table records hundreds of thousands of distinct CDR3 sequences, approximately 25% of them present only once. The V and J ends lost 4 bases and 1 base, in that order; junction bases with no gene match: 6. The CDR3 totals 15 residues. Germline V gives CDR1 MNHEY, CDR2 SVGAGI. General study points: The model foresaw ophthalmopathy a median around 6.4 months prior to onset. The authors' 13 V-J model separated ophthalmopathy from stable hyperthyroidism.

The PBMCs were taken from around 9 ml of fresh peripheral blood. Sequenced material: blood. The rearrangement joins TRBV6-5 to TRBJ2-7; TRBD1 matches at 8 bases. The receptor comes from a woman aged 25 to 45 with Graves' ophthalmopathy. DNA for the CDR3: TGTGCCAGCAGTTCGAGACAGGGGATTTCCTACGAGCAGTACTTC. The encoded protein is CASSSRQGISYEQYF.